This TCR beta chain derives from a study of CD8+ T cells in alopecia areata. Study conclusions and caveats: Higher clonality was seen in lesional scalp than in normal scalp, especially in alopecia totalis/universalis.

A word on this clone: Its target is not known.

The V gene end was trimmed by 6 bases and the J gene end by 0 bases; junction bases not matched to a gene: 6. Germline values: CDR1 KGHSH, CDR2 LQKENI. This CDR3 contains 15 residues. Sequencing relied on a cDNA template that was reverse transcribed from extracted RNA. Only in-frame clones appear in the TCRdb table, and some are missing; sequencing was by immunoSEQ multiplex PCR. The table includes some 20,000 clones, around 67% detected once. Sorting of the five patients' CD4+ cells gave CD25+CD127- cells as the output. Sorting of CD4+ and CD8+ T cells was performed on PBMCs. Source material: CD4+ Tregs sorted from blood. The chain is built from TRBV18 and TRBJ2-7, with 9 nucleotides matching TRBD1. This sequence was found in a human donor with alopecia areata. The CDR3 loop reads CASSAGTGSSYEQYF. In DNA, the CDR3 is TGTGCCAGCTCTGCCGGGACAGGGAGCTCCTACGAGCAGTACTTC.